Included here is one T cell receptor (beta chain) sequence, with context. What it binds is unknown. This sample is part of a study of breast tumors, draining lymph nodes, adjacent tissues. Study-wide results and caveats: Tumor TCR diversity was below lymph nodes but above nontumor tissue. That most tumor T cells come from lymph nodes remained unproven. Luminal-like breast cancer showed significantly greater tumor-nontumor repertoire similarity than basal-like breast cancer did.

TCRdb independently ran MiXCR on the multiplex PCR reads; one entry per CDR3 protein. This table holds over 150,000 distinct CDR3 sequences, 30% to 35% found once. Axillary draining lymph nodes of breast cancer patients supplied the node samples. The sequenced material came from axillary lymph node tissue. The clonotype was recovered from a female donor with breast cancer. Some clones in this sample may be carry-over from other donors' samples.

DNA for the CDR3: TGTGCCTGGGCCCGGCCCTCCTACAATGAGCAGTTCTTC. This codes for CAWARPSYNEQFF. This chain connects TRBV30 to TRBJ2-1; no reliable D call. The V gene's germline CDR1 is GTSNPN and CDR2 SVGIG (reference sequence). The length of the CDR3 is 13 residues. Trimming shortened V by 5 bases and J by 0 bases, and 8 bases separated the two germline ends.